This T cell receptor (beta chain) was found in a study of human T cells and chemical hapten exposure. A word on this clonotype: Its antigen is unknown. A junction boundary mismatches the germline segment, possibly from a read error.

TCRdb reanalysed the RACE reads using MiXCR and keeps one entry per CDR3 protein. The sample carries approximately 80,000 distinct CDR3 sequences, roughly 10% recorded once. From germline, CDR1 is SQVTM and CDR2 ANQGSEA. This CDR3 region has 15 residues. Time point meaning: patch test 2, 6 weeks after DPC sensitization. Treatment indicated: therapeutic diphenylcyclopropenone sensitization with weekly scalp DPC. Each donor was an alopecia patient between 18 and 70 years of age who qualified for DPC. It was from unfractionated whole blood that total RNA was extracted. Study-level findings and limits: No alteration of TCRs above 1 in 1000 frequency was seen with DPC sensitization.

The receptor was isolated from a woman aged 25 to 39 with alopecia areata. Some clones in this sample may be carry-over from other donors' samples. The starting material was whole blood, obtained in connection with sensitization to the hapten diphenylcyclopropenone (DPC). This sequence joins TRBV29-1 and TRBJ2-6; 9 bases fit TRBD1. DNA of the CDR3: TGCAGCGTTGCGACAGGGGGGACTGGGACCAACGTCCTGACTTTC. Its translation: CSVATGGTGTNVLTF.